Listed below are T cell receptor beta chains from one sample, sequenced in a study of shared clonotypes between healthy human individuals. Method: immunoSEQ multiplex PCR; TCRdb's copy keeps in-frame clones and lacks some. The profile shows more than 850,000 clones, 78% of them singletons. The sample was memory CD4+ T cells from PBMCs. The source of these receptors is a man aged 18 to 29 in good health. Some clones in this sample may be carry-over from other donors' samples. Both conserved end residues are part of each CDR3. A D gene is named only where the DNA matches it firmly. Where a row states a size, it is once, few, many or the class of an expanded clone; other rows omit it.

CDR3aa: CASSHVDGSTEAFF; CDR3nt: TGTGCCAGTAGCCATGTGGACGGGAGCACTGAAGCTTTCTTT; v_gene: TRBV19; j_gene: TRBJ1-1; abundance: NA; d_gene: NA
CDR3aa: CASSDRTKGQPQHF; CDR3nt: TGTGCCAGCAGTGACCGGACCAAAGGGCAGCCCCAGCATTTT; v_gene: TRBV2; j_gene: TRBJ1-5; abundance: NA; d_gene: NA
CDR3aa: CATRQDTNYGYTF; CDR3nt: TGTGCCACCCGACAGGACACTAACTATGGCTACACCTTC; v_gene: TRBV6-6; j_gene: TRBJ1-2; abundance: once; d_gene: NA
CDR3aa: CASRTGDNQPQHF; CDR3nt: TGCGCCAGCCGAACAGGGGATAATCAGCCCCAGCATTTT; v_gene: TRBV5-1; j_gene: TRBJ1-5; abundance: NA; d_gene: TRBD1
CDR3aa: CASSLGGGSYEQYF; CDR3nt: TGCGCCAGCAGCTTAGGAGGAGGCTCCTACGAGCAGTACTTC; v_gene: TRBV5-1; j_gene: TRBJ2-7; abundance: NA; d_gene: NA
CDR3aa: CASSPGTSGRTGELFF; CDR3nt: TGTGCCAGCAGCCCCGGGACTAGCGGGAGGACCGGGGAGCTGTTTTTT; v_gene: TRBV4-2; j_gene: TRBJ2-2; abundance: few; d_gene: TRBD2
CDR3aa: CASSFLDTDEAFF; CDR3nt: TGTGCCAGCAGCTTCCTAGACACGGATGAAGCTTTCTTT; v_gene: TRBV11-2; j_gene: TRBJ1-1; abundance: once; d_gene: NA
CDR3aa: CASSYLTGGQPQHF; CDR3nt: TGTGCCAGCAGTTACCTGACAGGCGGTCAGCCCCAGCATTTT; v_gene: TRBV6-5; j_gene: TRBJ1-5; abundance: few; d_gene: NA
CDR3aa: CSVRPASSGNTIYF; CDR3nt: TGCAGCGTTCGCCCGGCGAGCTCTGGAAACACCATATATTTT; v_gene: TRBV29-1; j_gene: TRBJ1-3; abundance: NA; d_gene: NA
CDR3aa: CASRRGLNEKLFF; CDR3nt: TGTGCCAGTCGCAGGGGGCTGAATGAAAAACTGTTTTTT; v_gene: TRBV19; j_gene: TRBJ1-4; abundance: NA; d_gene: TRBD1
CDR3aa: CASSRPGKNTEAFF; CDR3nt: TGTGCCAGCAGTCGTCCGGGGAAGAACACTGAAGCTTTCTTT; v_gene: TRBV27; j_gene: TRBJ1-1; abundance: NA; d_gene: NA
CDR3aa: CASSLSQQGGGYTF; CDR3nt: TGCGCCAGCAGCTTGTCGCAACAGGGGGGTGGCTACACCTTC; v_gene: TRBV5-1; j_gene: TRBJ1-2; abundance: NA; d_gene: TRBD1
CDR3aa: CASSQTGSSGNTIYF; CDR3nt: TGCGCCAGCAGTCAAACAGGGTCTAGTGGAAACACCATATATTTT; v_gene: TRBV5-1; j_gene: TRBJ1-3; abundance: NA; d_gene: NA
CDR3aa: CASSFTIAGRAEAFF; CDR3nt: TGCGCCAGCAGCTTTACGATCGCAGGGAGAGCTGAAGCTTTCTTT; v_gene: TRBV5-1; j_gene: TRBJ1-1; abundance: NA; d_gene: NA
CDR3aa: CASSLGAGTNEKLFF; CDR3nt: TGCGCCAGCAGCTTGGGGGCAGGGACTAATGAAAAACTGTTTTTT; v_gene: TRBV5-1; j_gene: TRBJ1-4; abundance: NA; d_gene: NA
CDR3aa: CASSFLPTGNYGYTF; CDR3nt: TGCGCCAGCAGCTTCCTTCCGACAGGAAACTATGGCTACACCTTC; v_gene: TRBV5-1; j_gene: TRBJ1-2; abundance: NA; d_gene: NA
CDR3aa: CASTLRGSGANVLTF; CDR3nt: TGTGCCAGCACCCTAAGGGGGTCTGGGGCCAACGTCCTGACTTTC; v_gene: TRBV6-1; j_gene: TRBJ2-6; abundance: NA; d_gene: NA
CDR3aa: CAWSLLTGGLLDGANVLTF; CDR3nt: TGTGCCTGGAGTCTTCTAACGGGGGGGCTCCTGGATGGGGCCAACGTCCTGACTTTC; v_gene: TRBV30; j_gene: TRBJ2-6; abundance: NA; d_gene: TRBD2
CDR3aa: CASSTPLSRGNYGYTF; CDR3nt: TGTGCCAGCAGCACACCCCTGAGTCGGGGAAACTATGGCTACACCTTC; v_gene: TRBV9; j_gene: TRBJ1-2; abundance: NA; d_gene: NA
CDR3aa: CASSPWETGELFF; CDR3nt: TGTGCCAGCTCACCATGGGAAACCGGGGAGCTGTTTTTT; v_gene: TRBV18; j_gene: TRBJ2-2; abundance: few; d_gene: NA
CDR3aa: CASSRGQGGTDTQYF; CDR3nt: TGCGCCAGCAGCCGAGGACAGGGGGGCACAGATACGCAGTATTTT; v_gene: TRBV4-1; j_gene: TRBJ2-3; abundance: few; d_gene: TRBD1
CDR3aa: CASSYEAYDIQYF; CDR3nt: TGTGCCAGCAGTTACGAAGCCTACGACATTCAGTACTTC; v_gene: TRBV6-6; j_gene: TRBJ2-4; abundance: once; d_gene: NA
CDR3aa: CASRRGGRRWEKLFF; CDR3nt: TGTGCCAGCCGAAGGGGGGGGCGCCGGTGGGAAAAACTGTTTTTT; v_gene: TRBV7-2; j_gene: TRBJ1-4; abundance: few; d_gene: NA
CDR3aa: CASSPLAPGTGELFF; CDR3nt: TGTGCCAGCTCACCGCTTGCCCCGGGGACCGGGGAGCTGTTTTTT; v_gene: TRBV18; j_gene: TRBJ2-2; abundance: NA; d_gene: NA
CDR3aa: CASSLGDMETPPLHF; CDR3nt: TGTGCCAGCAGCTTGGGGGACATGGAAACCCCACCCCTCCACTTT; v_gene: TRBV5-6; j_gene: TRBJ1-6; abundance: few; d_gene: NA
CDR3aa: CASRITDTQYF; CDR3nt: TGTGCCAGCAGAATCACAGATACGCAGTATTTT; v_gene: TRBV25-1; j_gene: TRBJ2-3; abundance: NA; d_gene: NA
CDR3aa: CASSETLMNYGYTF; CDR3nt: TGTGCCAGCAGTGAAACACTGATGAACTATGGCTACACCTTC; v_gene: TRBV2; j_gene: TRBJ1-2; abundance: NA; d_gene: NA
CDR3aa: CASSLNRPDTDTQYF; CDR3nt: TGCGCCAGCAGCTTGAACCGGCCTGACACAGATACGCAGTATTTT; v_gene: TRBV5-1; j_gene: TRBJ2-3; abundance: NA; d_gene: NA
CDR3aa: CAWTPGQLYNEQFF; CDR3nt: TGTGCCTGGACCCCGGGACAGCTGTACAATGAGCAGTTCTTC; v_gene: TRBV30; j_gene: TRBJ2-1; abundance: NA; d_gene: TRBD1
CDR3aa: CAISGQLDSYEQYF; CDR3nt: TGTGCCATCAGTGGACAGTTGGACTCCTACGAGCAGTACTTC; v_gene: TRBV10-3; j_gene: TRBJ2-7; abundance: NA; d_gene: NA
CDR3aa: CASSGEQGKNYGYTF; CDR3nt: TGTGCCAGCAGTGGAGAACAGGGAAAAAACTATGGCTACACCTTC; v_gene: TRBV2; j_gene: TRBJ1-2; abundance: NA; d_gene: NA
CDR3aa: CASSKHSGSRETQYF; CDR3nt: TGTGCCAGCAGCAAGCACTCAGGGTCGCGGGAGACCCAGTACTTC; v_gene: TRBV5-4; j_gene: TRBJ2-5; abundance: NA; d_gene: NA
CDR3aa: CASSLRGRASGANVLTF; CDR3nt: TGTGCCAGCAGTTTGAGGGGGAGGGCTTCAGGGGCCAACGTCCTGACTTTC; v_gene: TRBV27; j_gene: TRBJ2-6; abundance: NA; d_gene: NA
CDR3aa: CASSPTGGARTDTQYF; CDR3nt: TGTGCCAGCAGCCCCACAGGGGGCGCTAGGACAGATACGCAGTATTTT; v_gene: TRBV5-4; j_gene: TRBJ2-3; abundance: NA; d_gene: TRBD1
CDR3aa: CASSVALGAGGELFF; CDR3nt: TGTGCCAGCAGCGTAGCCCTAGGGGCGGGCGGGGAGCTGTTTTTT; v_gene: TRBV9; j_gene: TRBJ2-2; abundance: NA; d_gene: NA